Each of the 16 T cell receptor beta chains below was sequenced from the same sample in a study of shared clonotypes between healthy human individuals. Assay: immunoSEQ multiplex PCR; the TCRdb copy retains only in-frame clones and omits some. The data hold roughly 700,000 clones, with around 74% observed a single time. The sample was memory CD4+ T cells sorted from blood. Indicated subset: CD45RA-negative fraction. These receptors were obtained from a woman in her twenties or thirties in good health.

Ten or more counts support this clone. The chain is built from TRBV19 and TRBJ1-1; D gene uncertain. CDR1 is LNHDA and CDR2 is SQIVND in the germline V gene (reference sequence). The CDR3 contains 16 residues. The V gene lost 6 bases and the J gene lost 0 bases, with 17 bases spanning the gap. DNA of the CDR3: TGTGCCAGTAGACCGCCTCCGGGTGGGATGAACACTGAAGCTTTCTTT. Its protein is CASRPPPGGMNTEAFF.

This chain joins TRBV2 and TRBJ2-2; 8 nucleotides align to TRBD1. Germline loops: CDR1 SNHLY, CDR2 FYNNEI. The V segment lost 7 bases and the J segment 4 bases; nucleotides outside the gene matches: 5. The CDR3 is 14 residues long. In nucleotides, the CDR3 is TGTGCCAGCAAGCAGGGGGCGGGCACCGGGGAGCTGTTTTTT. It encodes CASKQGAGTGELFF.

The chain joins TRBV30 to TRBJ2-2; D ambiguous. Trimming took off 1 base at V and 5 bases at J, with 11 bases between the two ends. The CDR3 sequence is 14 residues long. Germline CDR1 GTSNPN, CDR2 SVGIG (reference sequence). This chain's CDR3 is CAWSEVVWTGELFF. The CDR3 DNA is TGTGCCTGGAGTGAGGTGGTGTGGACCGGGGAGCTGTTTTTT.

The chain is built from TRBV4-2 and TRBJ1-1; 10 nucleotides line up with TRBD1. The V gene end was trimmed by 0 bases and the J gene end by 1 base; junction bases not matched to a gene: 14. This CDR3 contains 20 residues. Germline CDR1 is LGHNA and CDR2 is YNFKEQ. In DNA form, the CDR3 reads TGTGCCAGCAGCCAAGATCAGATGCCCGGGACAGGGGCTTGGAACACTGAAGCTTTCTTT. The encoded protein is CASSQDQMPGTGAWNTEAFF.

The CDR3 nucleotides are TGTGCCAGCAGCCCCAGTGCAGGGGCTTACGAGCAGTACTTC. Protein product: CASSPSAGAYEQYF. The genes are TRBV11-2 and TRBJ2-7, with D possibly matching TRBD1 (6 bases). V lost 5 bases to trimming and J lost 4 bases, with 15 bases between them. The CDR3 sequence is 14 residues long. Per the germline V gene, CDR1 is SGHAT and CDR2 is FQNNGV. Full variable domain (rest looked up from reference TRBV11-2 and TRBJ2-7): EAGVAQSPRYKIIEKRQSVAFWCNPISGHATLYWYQQILGQGPKLLIQFQNNGVVDDSQLPKDRFSAERLKGVDSTLKIQPAKLEDSAVYLCASSPSAGAYEQYFGPGTRLTVT.

This chain links TRBV7-1 with TRBJ2-7; TRBD2 might be the D (5 bases). TRBV7-1 is labeled an ORF, and its function is uncertain. Trimming left V 3 bases short and J 9 bases short, with 18 bases between. This CDR3 comprises 14 residues. This CDR3 reads CASSSLPSAGVQYF. CDR3 sequence (DNA): TGTGCCAGCAGCTCCCTCCCAAGTGCCGGGGTGCAGTACTTC.

The chain combines TRBV9 with TRBJ2-3; 8 nucleotides line up with TRBD2. With 0 bases clipped from V and 5 bases from J, the junction kept 5 bases outside the gene matches. CDR1 is SGDLS, CDR2 YYNGEE, per germline. This CDR3 region has 15 residues. This CDR3 is CASSVAGGVLDTQYF. As DNA, the CDR3 is TGTGCCAGCAGCGTAGCGGGAGGGGTCTTAGATACGCAGTATTTT.

This clone was seen just once. The V call is TRBV27, the J call TRBJ1-5; a possible D gene is TRBD1 (6 bases). Trimming cost V 3 bases and J 7 bases, with 16 bases left between them. There are 15 residues in the CDR3. Looked up from germline, CDR1 is MNHEY and CDR2 is SMNVEV (reference sequence). In DNA, the CDR3 is TGTGCCAGCAGTTTCACAGGGTTTGGGCCCCAGCCCCAGCATTTT. Protein: CASSFTGFGPQPQHF.

This clone was observed a single time. This chain joins TRBV7-9 and TRBJ2-1, with a weak D call TRBD1 (6 bases). Trimming cost V 5 bases and J 8 bases, with 25 bases left between them. The CDR3 consists of 17 residues. Germline V gene data show CDR1 as SEHNR and CDR2 as FQNEAQ (reference sequence). The CDR3, as DNA: TGTGCCAGCAGCCGAATCGTGGACAGCAGGTTAGAGGATGAGCAGTTCTTC. Its translation: CASSRIVDSRLEDEQFF.

The chain combines TRBV9 with TRBJ2-3, with D perhaps TRBD2 (6 bases). CDR3 length: 16 amino acids. Germline CDR1 SGDLS, CDR2 YYNGEE. Trimming left V 0 bases short and J 0 bases short, with 11 bases between. The CDR3 DNA reads as TGTGCCAGCAGCGTAGGGCTAGCGTTGAGCACAGATACGCAGTATTTT. Its translation: CASSVGLALSTDTQYF.

Of note for this clone: Other DNA sequences in the same sample also yield this CDR3. The chain has TRBV19 and TRBJ2-2; TRBD2 aligns across 7 bases. The CDR3 runs 14 residues. With 2 bases clipped from V and 4 bases from J, the junction kept 1 base outside the gene matches. Per germline, CDR1 LNHDA and CDR2 SQIVND (reference sequence). The chain's CDR3 is CASSISGGTGELFF. CDR3 nucleotide sequence: TGTGCCAGTAGTATATCGGGGGGCACCGGGGAGCTGTTTTTT.

The CDR3 coding sequence is TGTGCCAGCAGCTTGGGCTGGAGTTGGGACCCAAGACCCCCAGATACGCAGTATTTT. Its translation is CASSLGWSWDPRPPDTQYF. The rearrangement joins TRBV5-5 to TRBJ2-3, with D possibly called TRBD1 or TRBD2 (5 bases each). Germline assignment: CDR1 SGHKS and CDR2 YYEKEE (reference sequence). This CDR3 has 19 residues. The germline V and J ends were trimmed by 0 bases and 4 bases, with 24 bases remaining between them. The full variable domain, completed using reference TRBV5-5 and TRBJ2-3, is DAGVTQSPTHLIKTRGQQVTLRCSPISGHKSVSWYQQVLGQGPQFIFQYYEKEERGRGNFPDRFSARQFPNYSSELNVNALLLGDSALYLCASSLGWSWDPRPPDTQYFGPGTRLTVL.

J is TRBJ2-3 and V is TRBV7-9, with TRBD2 matching over 8 bases. Germline CDR1 reads SEHNR; CDR2 reads FQNEAQ (reference sequence). This CDR3 spans 12 amino acids. The V segment lost 11 bases and the J segment 6 bases; nucleotides outside the gene matches: 7. CDR3 sequence (DNA): TGTGCCGGAGGGACTAGTGGCGATACGCAGTATTTT. Translating gives CAGGTSGDTQYF.

The chain uses TRBV11-2 and TRBJ2-7; no definite D call. Between the trimmed V and J ends, which lost 6 bases and 1 base, there was a span of 16 bases. The length of the CDR3 is 15 residues. Germline V gives CDR1 SGHAT, CDR2 FQNNGV. The CDR3 DNA reads TGTGCCAGCAGTTCCCGGCCAGGCCCTTCCTACGAGCAGTACTTC. It is translated as CASSSRPGPSYEQYF.

This chain connects TRBV27 to TRBJ2-1; no reliable D call. Trimming stripped 0 bases from V and 12 bases from J, with 12 bases between. This CDR3 spans 13 amino acids. Germline V gene data show CDR1 as MNHEY and CDR2 as SMNVEV (reference sequence). CDR3 loop: CASSLSRPTGQFF. The CDR3 DNA is TGTGCCAGCAGTTTATCTCGACCAACGGGGCAGTTCTTC.

The chain carries TRBV5-6 and TRBJ1-2, with D unclear. V was trimmed by 1 base and J by 8 bases, leaving 9 bases between them. The CDR3 has 12 amino acids. Germline assignment: CDR1 SGHDT and CDR2 YYEEEE. CDR3 DNA: TGTGCCAGCAGCTTGACTACGGCCGGCTACACCTTC. Its translation: CASSLTTAGYTF.